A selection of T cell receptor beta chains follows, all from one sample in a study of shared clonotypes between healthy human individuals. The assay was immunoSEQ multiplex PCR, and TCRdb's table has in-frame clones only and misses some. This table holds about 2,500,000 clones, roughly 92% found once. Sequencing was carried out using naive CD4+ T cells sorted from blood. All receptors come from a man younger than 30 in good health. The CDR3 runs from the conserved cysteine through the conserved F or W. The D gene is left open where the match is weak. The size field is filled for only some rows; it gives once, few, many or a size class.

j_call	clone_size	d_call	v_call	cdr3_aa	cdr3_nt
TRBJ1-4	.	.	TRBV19	CASSIGRGWAATNEKLFF	TGTGCCAGTAGTATAGGAAGGGGTTGGGCAGCAACTAATGAAAAACTGTTTTTT
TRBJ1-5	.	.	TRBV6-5	CASSYSWEENQPQHF	TGTGCCAGCAGTTACTCGTGGGAAGAGAATCAGCCCCAGCATTTT
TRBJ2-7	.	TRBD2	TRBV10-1	CASSRLAGGSYEQYF	TGCGCCAGCAGTCGCCTAGCGGGAGGGTCCTACGAGCAGTACTTC
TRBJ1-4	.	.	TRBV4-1	CASSQIGEKLFF	TGCGCCAGCAGCCAAATTGGTGAAAAACTGTTTTTT
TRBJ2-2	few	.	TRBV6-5	CASSSGPFRELFF	TGTGCCAGCAGTTCGGGCCCTTTCCGGGAGCTGTTTTTT
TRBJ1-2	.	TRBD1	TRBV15	CATFGVGGTGDYGYTF	TGTGCCACCTTCGGTGTGGGTGGTACAGGGGACTATGGCTACACCTTC
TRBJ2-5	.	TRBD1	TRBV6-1	CASSPPGQGRETQYF	TGTGCCAGCAGCCCCCCGGGACAGGGACGAGAGACCCAGTACTTC
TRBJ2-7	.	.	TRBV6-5	CASSRGPDYEQYF	TGTGCCAGCAGTCGGGGACCAGACTACGAGCAGTACTTC
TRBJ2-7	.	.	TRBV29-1	CSVGRGAYEQYF	TGCAGCGTTGGGAGAGGCGCCTACGAGCAGTACTTC
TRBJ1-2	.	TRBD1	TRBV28	CASSFRIQGARRYTF	TGTGCCAGCAGCTTTAGAATACAGGGGGCGCGTCGCTACACCTTC
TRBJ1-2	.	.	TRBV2	CASSEALPAVGYTF	TGTGCCAGCAGTGAAGCGCTCCCGGCCGTTGGCTACACCTTC
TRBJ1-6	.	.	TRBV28	CASSLSAQGKRNSPLHF	TGTGCCAGCAGTTTATCAGCTCAGGGGAAAAGGAATTCACCCCTCCACTTT
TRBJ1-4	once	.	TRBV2	CASSGGVATNEKLFF	TGTGCCAGCAGTGGGGGGGTGGCAACTAATGAAAAACTGTTTTTT
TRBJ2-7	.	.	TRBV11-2	CASSLVDRGQHYEQYF	TGTGCCAGCAGCTTAGTAGACAGAGGGCAACACTACGAGCAGTACTTC
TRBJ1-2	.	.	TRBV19	CASSIQALGYTF	TGTGCCAGTAGTATACAGGCCCTTGGCTACACCTTC
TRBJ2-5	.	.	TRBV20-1	CSAMWETQYF	TGCAGTGCCATGTGGGAGACCCAGTACTTC
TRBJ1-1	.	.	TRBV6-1	CASTRTSANTEAFF	TGTGCCAGCACTAGGACTTCGGCGAACACTGAAGCTTTCTTT
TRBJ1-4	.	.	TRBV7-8	CASSPRTDYEKLFF	TGTGCCAGCAGCCCCCGGACTGATTATGAAAAACTGTTTTTT
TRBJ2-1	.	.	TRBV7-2	CASSAQGGAYNEQFF	TGTGCCAGCAGCGCCCAGGGGGGAGCCTACAATGAGCAGTTCTTC
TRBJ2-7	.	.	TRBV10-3	CAISQVGDYEQYF	TGTGCCATCAGTCAGGTTGGAGACTACGAGCAGTACTTC
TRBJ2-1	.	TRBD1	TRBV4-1	CASSRKRQGDYNEQFF	TGCGCCAGCAGCCGAAAACGACAGGGGGACTACAATGAGCAGTTCTTC
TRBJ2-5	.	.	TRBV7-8	CASSNIRETQYF	TGTGCCAGCAGCAATATACGAGAGACCCAGTACTTC
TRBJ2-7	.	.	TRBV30	CAWSVRLLERNEQYF	TGTGCCTGGAGTGTACGACTACTTGAGCGGAACGAGCAGTACTTC
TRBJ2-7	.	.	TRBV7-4	CASSLGVRGEYEQYF	TGTGCCAGCAGCTTAGGGGTCAGGGGTGAATACGAGCAGTACTTC
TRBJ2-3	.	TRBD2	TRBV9	CASSVGPSGRTDTQYF	TGTGCCAGCAGCGTGGGGCCCAGCGGGAGAACAGATACGCAGTATTTT
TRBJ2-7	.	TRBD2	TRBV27	CASSLSGGYEQYF	TGTGCCAGCAGTTTATCCGGGGGGTACGAGCAGTACTTC
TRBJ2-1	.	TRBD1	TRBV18	CASSGQEYNEQFF	TGTGCCAGCTCGGGACAGGAGTACAATGAGCAGTTCTTC
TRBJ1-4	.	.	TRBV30	CAWRGTDEKLFF	TGTGCCTGGAGGGGGACGGATGAAAAACTGTTTTTT
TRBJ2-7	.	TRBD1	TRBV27	CASSSGQGAYEQYF	TGTGCCAGCAGTTCCGGACAGGGGGCTTACGAGCAGTACTTC
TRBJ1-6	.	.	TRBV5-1	CASSLAGDTTPSPLHF	TGCGCCAGCAGCTTGGCGGGGGACACCACCCCATCACCCCTCCACTTT
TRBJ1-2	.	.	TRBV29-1	CSVEGLVNYGYTF	TGCAGCGTTGAAGGGTTAGTTAACTATGGCTACACCTTC
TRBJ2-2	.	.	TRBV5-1	CASSLAGQVSTGELFF	TGCGCCAGCAGCTTGGCCGGACAAGTTTCAACCGGGGAGCTGTTTTTT
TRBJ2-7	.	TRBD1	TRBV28	CASSSMRQGAGYEQYF	TGTGCCAGCAGTTCCATGCGACAGGGGGCGGGGTACGAGCAGTACTTC
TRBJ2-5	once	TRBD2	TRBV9	CASSAPGLAGVETQYF	TGTGCCAGCAGCGCCCCCGGACTAGCGGGAGTGGAGACCCAGTACTTC
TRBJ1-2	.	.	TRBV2	CASTNHYGSGNYGYTF	TGTGCCAGCACCAACCACTACGGTTCAGGGAACTATGGCTACACCTTC
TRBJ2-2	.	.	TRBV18	CASSVGNTGELFF	TGTGCCAGCTCGGTCGGAAACACCGGGGAGCTGTTTTTT
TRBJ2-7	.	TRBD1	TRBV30	CAWSTGASYEQYF	TGTGCCTGGTCGACAGGGGCATCTTACGAGCAGTACTTC
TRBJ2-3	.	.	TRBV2	CASRAAVNTQYF	TGTGCCAGCAGGGCGGCCGTGAATACGCAGTATTTT
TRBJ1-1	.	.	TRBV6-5	CASSYSGGNTEAFF	TGTGCCAGCAGTTACAGTGGGGGGAACACTGAAGCTTTCTTT
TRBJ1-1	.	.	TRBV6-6	CASSPAVKEMAEAFF	TGTGCCAGCAGCCCGGCCGTAAAGGAGATGGCTGAAGCTTTCTTT